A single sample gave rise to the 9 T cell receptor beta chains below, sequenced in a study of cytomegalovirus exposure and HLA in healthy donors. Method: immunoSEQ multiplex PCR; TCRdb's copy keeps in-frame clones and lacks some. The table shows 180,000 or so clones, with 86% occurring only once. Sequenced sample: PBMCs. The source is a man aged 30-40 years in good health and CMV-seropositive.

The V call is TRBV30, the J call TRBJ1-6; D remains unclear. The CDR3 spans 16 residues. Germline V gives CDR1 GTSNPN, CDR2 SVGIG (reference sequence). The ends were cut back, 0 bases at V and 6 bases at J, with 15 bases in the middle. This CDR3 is CAWSVLSGLPNSPLHF. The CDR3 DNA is TGTGCCTGGAGTGTACTTAGCGGTCTGCCTAATTCACCCCTCCACTTT.

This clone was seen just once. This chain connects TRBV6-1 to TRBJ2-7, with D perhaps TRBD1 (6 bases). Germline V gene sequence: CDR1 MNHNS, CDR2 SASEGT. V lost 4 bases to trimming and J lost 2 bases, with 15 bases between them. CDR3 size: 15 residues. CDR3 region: CASSAPGQGTYEQYF. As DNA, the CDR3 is TGTGCCAGCAGTGCCCCTGGGCAGGGGACCTACGAGCAGTACTTC.

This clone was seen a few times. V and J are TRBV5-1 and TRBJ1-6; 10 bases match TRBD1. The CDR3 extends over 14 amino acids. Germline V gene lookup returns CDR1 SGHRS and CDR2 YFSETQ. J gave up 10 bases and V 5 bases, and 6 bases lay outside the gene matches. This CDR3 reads CASRPGQGPSPLHF. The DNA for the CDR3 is TGCGCCAGCAGACCGGGACAGGGGCCCTCACCCCTCCACTTT.

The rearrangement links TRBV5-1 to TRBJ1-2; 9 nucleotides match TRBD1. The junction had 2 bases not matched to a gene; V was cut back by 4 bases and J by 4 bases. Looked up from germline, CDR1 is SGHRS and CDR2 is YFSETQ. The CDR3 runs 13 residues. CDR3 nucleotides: TGCGCCAGCAGCCAGGGACAGGGCTATGGCTACACCTTC. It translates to CASSQGQGYGYTF.

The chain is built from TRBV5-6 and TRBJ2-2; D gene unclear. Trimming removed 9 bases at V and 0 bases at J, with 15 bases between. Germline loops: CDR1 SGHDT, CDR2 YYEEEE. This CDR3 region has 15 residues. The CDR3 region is CATFKRTSNTGELFF. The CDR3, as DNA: TGTGCCACCTTTAAGAGGACCTCGAACACCGGGGAGCTGTTTTTT.

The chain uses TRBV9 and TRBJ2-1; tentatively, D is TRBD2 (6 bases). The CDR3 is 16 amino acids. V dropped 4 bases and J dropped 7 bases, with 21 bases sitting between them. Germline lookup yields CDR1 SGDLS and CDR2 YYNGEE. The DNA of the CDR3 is TGTGCCAGCAGCCCAAGGGCCAGCGGGCCCGGTAATGAGCAGTTCTTC. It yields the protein CASSPRASGPGNEQFF.

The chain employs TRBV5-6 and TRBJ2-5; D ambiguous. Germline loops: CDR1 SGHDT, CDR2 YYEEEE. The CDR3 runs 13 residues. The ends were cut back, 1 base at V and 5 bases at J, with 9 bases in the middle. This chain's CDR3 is CASSLYQLETQYF. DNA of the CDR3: TGTGCCAGCAGCTTGTACCAGCTGGAGACCCAGTACTTC.

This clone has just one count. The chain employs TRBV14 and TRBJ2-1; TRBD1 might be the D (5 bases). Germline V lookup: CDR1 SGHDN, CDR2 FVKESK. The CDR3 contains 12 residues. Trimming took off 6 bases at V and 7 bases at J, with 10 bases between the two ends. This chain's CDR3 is CASSPTGNEQFF. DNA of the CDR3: TGTGCCAGCAGTCCTACAGGAAATGAGCAGTTCTTC.

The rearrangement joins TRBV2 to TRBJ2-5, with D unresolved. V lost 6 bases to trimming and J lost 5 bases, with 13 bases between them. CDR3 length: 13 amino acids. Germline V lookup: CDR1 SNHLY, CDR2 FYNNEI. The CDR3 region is CASSEDPGETQYF. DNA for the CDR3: TGTGCCAGCAGCGAGGACCCCGGGGAGACCCAGTACTTC.